This TCR beta chain was recorded in a study of blood T cell repertoires in COVID-19. Study summary: Sources were T cells, B-cell-depleted T cells, or PBMCs; the material itself was cDNA or gDNA.

In the study's own analysis: Reference gene primer amplification gave nucleated cell count estimates. The table came from immunoSEQ multiplex PCR; TCRdb's copy has only in-frame clones and leaves some out. For V, J and clone size, that table is used; D and trimming come from the DNA. The sample yields about 130,000 clones, approximately 74% seen once. Sequencing input: peripheral blood. The source of this sequence is a woman in her 70s with acute or convalescent COVID-19.

The CDR3 sequence: CASSTKPTGALRQPQHF. DNA for the CDR3: TGTGCCAGCAGCACTAAACCTACAGGGGCCCTCCGTCAGCCCCAGCATTTT. The J gene is TRBJ1-5, the V gene TRBV21-1; the table's D call TRBD1 went unverified against the DNA. TRBV21-1 represents a pseudogene. The CDR3 totals 17 residues.